The sequence of this T cell receptor (beta chain) was determined in a study of T cell responses to AZD1222 COVID-19 vaccine. CDR3 length: 17 amino acids. Germline V gene sequence: CDR1 KGHSH, CDR2 LQKENI. V was shortened by 3 bases and J by 11 bases, with 23 bases between the two germline ends. This clone was observed once. The antigen is not known. Assay used: immunoSEQ multiplex PCR; TCRdb lists only in-frame clones, some missing. The sample records just under 75,000 clones, around 82% being singletons. Second doses that came at about 4 or about 12 weeks were put together. General study findings and limits: Reportedly, nearly half of unique spike TCRs recognized epitopes outside B.1.351/B.1.1.7 mutations. The breadth and depth of Spike-specific TCRs increased once two AZD1222 doses had been given.

This TCR came from an adult who received the AZD1222 COVID-19 vaccine. The source was peripheral blood, collected 28 days after the second AZD1222 dose. This chain links TRBV18 with TRBJ1-6; a possible D gene is TRBD1 (6 bases). The DNA of the CDR3 is TGTGCCAGCTCACCCAACAGGGTACCGAACCTCAACGCACCCCTCCACTTT. It encodes CASSPNRVPNLNAPLHF.